Listed below are T cell receptor beta chains from one sample, sequenced in a study of post-analysis software for immune sequencing data. A single record per CDR3 protein comes from TCRdb applying MiXCR to the PCR reads. The sample holds 700,000 to 800,000 distinct CDR3 sequences, just under 30% seen once. The material sequenced was blood. Receptor source: a girl under 18 with multiple sclerosis. Both conserved end residues are part of each CDR3. The order of the fields is J gene, D gene, V gene, clone size, CDR3 DNA, CDR3 protein. A D gene is named only where the DNA matches it firmly. Some rows have no size entry. The others give once, few or many, or a class for an expanded clone.

TRBJ1-5	-	TRBV20-1	-	TGCAGTGCTAGAGATAGGGTCCAGGGCAATCGGCCCCAGCATTTT	CSARDRVQGNRPQHF
TRBJ2-4	TRBD2	TRBV2	few	TGTGCCAGCAGGACGGCAGGGAGGGACATTCAGTACTTC	CASRTAGRDIQYF
TRBJ2-1	TRBD2	TRBV7-2	-	TGTGCCAGCAGCTCGTCACTAGCGGGGTCAGGGGATGAGCAGTTCTTC	CASSSSLAGSGDEQFF
TRBJ2-7	-	TRBV5-1	few	TGCGCCAGCAGCGGAGGGACACCTTCCTACGAGCAGTACTTC	CASSGGTPSYEQYF
TRBJ2-3	-	TRBV20-1	few	TGCAGTGCTAGTGGGGGCTGGGAGGATACGCAGTATTTT	CSASGGWEDTQYF
TRBJ2-3	-	TRBV7-9	-	TGTGCCAGCAGCCCAAACTCGGACCAGACGCAGTATTTT	CASSPNSDQTQYF
TRBJ2-5	-	TRBV2	-	TGTGCCAGCAGTGCCAACGGAGAGTCGGAGACCCAGTACTTC	CASSANGESETQYF
TRBJ2-1	-	TRBV5-1	few	TGCGCCAGCAGCCTCCCTAGTCACGATGAGCAGTTCTTC	CASSLPSHDEQFF
TRBJ2-5	-	TRBV10-3	-	TGTGCCATCAGTGAGGCAGGGGCGTTCAGGAAGACCCAGTACTTC	CAISEAGAFRKTQYF
TRBJ2-3	-	TRBV4-1	-	TGCGCCAGCAGCCGAGAATCAACGGGGCAGTATTTT	CASSRESTGQYF
TRBJ2-1	TRBD2	TRBV10-3	-	TGTGCCATCAGCCGGACTAGCGGAATCTACAATGAGCAGTTCTTC	CAISRTSGIYNEQFF
TRBJ2-7	-	TRBV6-5	-	TGTGCCAGCAGTTACCATCCGGGAGCGAGTTACGAGCAGTACTTC	CASSYHPGASYEQYF
TRBJ2-5	-	TRBV7-2	many	TGTGCCAGCAGCTTAGTCGCGGCAGAGACCCAGTACTTC	CASSLVAAETQYF
TRBJ1-6	-	TRBV4-1	-	TGCGCCAGCAGCCAAGAAATCGTGTCCTATAATTCACCCCTCCACTTT	CASSQEIVSYNSPLHF
TRBJ2-1	-	TRBV6-1	-	TGTGCCAGCAGTCAGACGGACAGCTCCTACAATGAGCAGTTCTTC	CASSQTDSSYNEQFF
TRBJ2-1	-	TRBV11-2	once	TGTGCCAGCAGCTTAGATGAGGAGACCCAGTTCTTC	CASSLDEETQFF
TRBJ2-1	-	TRBV3-1	few	TGTGCCAGCAGCCAAGATATGGCTAGAGAAAATGAGCAGTTCTTC	CASSQDMARENEQFF
TRBJ1-1	-	TRBV5-1	-	TGCGCCAGCAGCAAACGGACAGACAACACTGAAGCTTTCTTT	CASSKRTDNTEAFF
TRBJ1-5	-	TRBV28	-	TGTGCCAGCAAATTGGGAAGCAATCAGCCCCAGCATTTT	CASKLGSNQPQHF
TRBJ1-1	-	TRBV7-9	-	TGTGCCAGCAGCTCCCGCGGGAGCCCTGAAGCTTTCTTT	CASSSRGSPEAFF
TRBJ2-5	-	TRBV6-6	few	TGTGCCAGCAGTTCCCTCACAGACCCGCTAGGGAAGACCCAGTACTTC	CASSSLTDPLGKTQYF
TRBJ2-1	TRBD1	TRBV23-1	-	TGCGCCACCGCACCGGGACAGGGAGATTCGAATGAGCAGTTCTTC	CATAPGQGDSNEQFF
TRBJ2-7	-	TRBV7-2	-	TGTGCCAGCAGCTCCAAACCCGCGGGTCTGGATTACGAGCAGTACTTC	CASSSKPAGLDYEQYF
TRBJ1-1	-	TRBV29-1	-	TGCAGCGGAGGACACGCAAGAGACACTGAAGCTTTCTTT	CSGGHARDTEAFF
TRBJ1-5	-	TRBV6-1	-	TGTGCCAGCAGTGTGGATGGGGGGGACAATCAGCCCCAGCATTTT	CASSVDGGDNQPQHF
TRBJ1-5	TRBD1	TRBV28	few	TGTGCCAGCAACGCGGACAGGGGGGCTCTCGGCCAGCATTTT	CASNADRGALGQHF
TRBJ1-5	-	TRBV13	-	TGTGCCAGCAGCTTGATGAATCAGTCCCAGCATTTT	CASSLMNQSQHF
TRBJ1-2	TRBD1	TRBV7-9	-	TGTGTCAGCAGCTTAGGACCCGGGACAGGGGATGGCTACACCTTC	CVSSLGPGTGDGYTF
TRBJ1-1	-	TRBV12-3/TRBV12-4	-	TGTGCCAGCAGTCACTCACTGGCCGAGGCTTTCTTT	CASSHSLAEAFF
TRBJ1-2	-	TRBV2	-	TGTGCCAGCAGTGAAGGCGGACATACCACCTATGGCTACACCTTC	CASSEGGHTTYGYTF
TRBJ2-5	TRBD2	TRBV7-6	many	TGTGCCAGCAGCTTAGGGCTAGCGGGGGTCTTTTCTGGGGAAGAGACCCAGTACTTC	CASSLGLAGVFSGEETQYF
TRBJ2-7	TRBD1	TRBV7-2	-	TGTACCAGCAGCTTAGCCGGGACAGGGCCCGAGCAGTACTTC	CTSSLAGTGPEQYF
TRBJ2-1	TRBD2	TRBV4-3	few	TGCGCCAGCAGCCCCCGACTAGCGGGGGCGTTTCTTAGTTCCTACAATGAGCAGTTCTTC	CASSPRLAGAFLSSYNEQFF
TRBJ2-3	TRBD2	TRBV20-1	few	TGCAGTGCTAGACTAGCGGCTAGGGGAGATACGCAGTATTTT	CSARLAARGDTQYF
TRBJ1-1	-	TRBV5-1	-	TGCGCCAGCAAAGGTGAGGCAAATGAGAACACTGAAGCTTTCTTT	CASKGEANENTEAFF
TRBJ2-1	TRBD1	TRBV20-1	few	TGCAGTGCTGAAACCGGGACAGGGAGACTCAATGAGCAGTTCTTC	CSAETGTGRLNEQFF
TRBJ2-3	TRBD2	TRBV7-2	-	TGTGCCAGCAGCTTAGAACTAGCGGGGGGGAGGGGCACAGATACGCAGTATTTT	CASSLELAGGRGTDTQYF
TRBJ1-2	TRBD1	TRBV24-1	many	TGTGCCACCAGTGCCGAGCGGGACAGAGAAAGCTACACCTTC	CATSAERDRESYTF
TRBJ2-3	-	TRBV29-1	-	TGCAGCGTTGCTAAGGGGGGGCCCGCCAGAAATACGCAGTATTTT	CSVAKGGPARNTQYF
TRBJ1-1	-	TRBV20-1	-	TGCAGTGCTAGAGCGGGGGTGTTCGCTTTCTTT	CSARAGVFAFF
TRBJ1-5	-	TRBV20-1	-	TGCAGTGCCCGCACAGGGATTGGAAATCAGCCCCAGCATTTT	CSARTGIGNQPQHF
TRBJ1-2	TRBD1	TRBV20-1	-	TGCAGTGCTGACCCCGGGACAGGGGTTCGGGCCTATGGCTACACCTTC	CSADPGTGVRAYGYTF
TRBJ2-4	TRBD1	TRBV5-1	-	TGCGCCAGCAGCATAGACAGGGGAGTAGCCAAAAACATTCAGTACTTC	CASSIDRGVAKNIQYF
TRBJ1-5	-	TRBV20-1	-	TGCAGTGCCCCAGGGAATAGCAATCAGCCCCAGCATTTT	CSAPGNSNQPQHF
TRBJ1-1	-	TRBV5-1	-	TGCGCCAGCAGCGCCAGCGGGGACACTGAAGCTTTCTTT	CASSASGDTEAFF
TRBJ2-6	-	TRBV11-2	few	TGTGCCAGCAGCCGACTTCAAGGGATAACTGGGGCCAACGTCCTGACTTTC	CASSRLQGITGANVLTF
TRBJ2-4	TRBD2	TRBV11-2	-	TGTGCCAGCAGCTCGGGACTAGCGCAACTAGCCAAAAACATTCAGTACTTC	CASSSGLAQLAKNIQYF
TRBJ2-3	-	TRBV20-1	-	TGCAGTGCTAGAGATCCCCAGAAGGACAGTTGGCAGTATTTT	CSARDPQKDSWQYF
TRBJ2-5	-	TRBV20-1	few	TGCAGTGCTAGAGATCCCGTTACAGGGATAGTAGAGACCCAGTACTTC	CSARDPVTGIVETQYF
TRBJ2-7	-	TRBV5-5	-	TGTGCCAGCAGCTTGGAACGGACAGCGGTTTCCTACGAGCAGTACTTC	CASSLERTAVSYEQYF
TRBJ2-5	TRBD1	TRBV7-2	-	TGTGCCAGCAGCTTTGGTGGTTGGAAGGGACAGCAGACCCAGTACTTC	CASSFGGWKGQQTQYF
TRBJ2-1	TRBD2	TRBV10-3	many	TGTGCCATCAGAGGACTAGCGGGAGGGCCAGAGTCGCCCGATGAGCAGTTCTTC	CAIRGLAGGPESPDEQFF
TRBJ2-3	TRBD2	TRBV29-1	many	TGCAGCGTGGCTAGCGGGAGGACAGATACGCAGTATTTT	CSVASGRTDTQYF
TRBJ2-3	-	TRBV5-1	many	TGCGCCAGCAGCTTGGATCGGGGGAGCGCGGATACGCAGTATTTT	CASSLDRGSADTQYF
TRBJ2-7	TRBD2	TRBV7-8	-	TGTGCCAGCAGATTTGGACTAGCGGGGGTCTACGAGCAGTACTTC	CASRFGLAGVYEQYF
TRBJ2-3	-	TRBV6-5	few	TGTGCCAGCAGCCCGGACCGAAATACGCAGTATTTT	CASSPDRNTQYF
TRBJ2-7	TRBD2	TRBV7-8	many	TGTGCCAGCAGTCTGACTAGCGGGAGTCGGTACGAGCAGTACTTC	CASSLTSGSRYEQYF
TRBJ2-3	TRBD2	TRBV7-2	few	TGTGCCAGCAGCTTTTTAGCGGGAGCCTCGCGGGGGTATTTT	CASSFLAGASRGYF
TRBJ1-1	-	TRBV5-1	-	TGCGCCAGCAGCAGGGCCGCGGATGTGGCTTTCTTT	CASSRAADVAFF